One sample yielded the 21 T cell receptor beta chains listed below, sequenced in a study of shared clonotypes between healthy human individuals. Produced via immunoSEQ multiplex PCR; TCRdb's table is partial and in-frame only. The table records roughly 2,000,000 clones, approximately 94% of them present only once. The naive CD8 population came from CD45RO-negative cells selected for CCR7, without terminally differentiated effector memory CD45RA+ cells. The specimen sequenced was naive CD8+ T cells sorted from blood. The receptors originated from a young man in good health.

The chain combines TRBV30 with TRBJ2-3; 9 nucleotides match TRBD2. CDR1 is GTSNPN, CDR2 SVGIG, per germline (reference sequence). V was clipped by 5 bases and J by 2 bases; unmatched bases: 5. This CDR3 contains 14 residues. This CDR3 is CAWATSGPTDTQYF. As DNA, the CDR3 is TGTGCCTGGGCAACTAGCGGGCCCACAGATACGCAGTATTTT.

Written as DNA, the CDR3 is TGCGCCAGCAGCCCCGCGGGGGCTAACTATGGCTACACCTTC. Translated, it gives CASSPAGANYGYTF. The chain links TRBV5-1 to TRBJ1-2, with D perhaps TRBD1 (5 bases). CDR1 is SGHRS, CDR2 YFSETQ, per germline. Trimming took 4 bases from V and 0 from J, leaving 10 bases between them. The CDR3 is 14 amino acids.

The chain links TRBV13 to TRBJ2-7; D might be TRBD1 (6 bases). V was pared by 5 bases and J by 4 bases, with 18 bases between. Per the germline V gene, CDR1 is PRHDT and CDR2 is FYEKMQ (reference sequence). This CDR3 region has 15 residues. In DNA form, the CDR3 reads TGTGCCAGCAGCGCCGGGGAACAGGGCGGGTACGAGCAGTACTTC. Its protein product is CASSAGEQGGYEQYF.

This clone showed up just once. The chain uses TRBV27 and TRBJ2-7; tentatively, D is TRBD2 (5 bases). From germline, CDR1 is MNHEY and CDR2 SMNVEV (reference sequence). V was pared by 5 bases and J by 6 bases, with 23 bases between. The length of the CDR3 is 16 residues. CDR3 sequence (DNA): TGTGCCAGCAGTCCCTCTGTGTGGGCGGGTCTTCCCGAGCAGTACTTC. This codes for CASSPSVWAGLPEQYF.

CDR3 region: CASSDSNGNTIYF. The CDR3 DNA reads as TGTGCCAGCAGCGATAGTAACGGAAACACCATATATTTT. V and J are TRBV11-2 and TRBJ1-3; the D is unclear. This CDR3 contains 13 residues. V was shortened by 5 bases and J by 4 bases, with 9 bases between the two germline ends. Per germline, CDR1 SGHAT and CDR2 FQNNGV.

The rearrangement links TRBV30 to TRBJ2-7, with 7 positions matching TRBD2. CDR3 length equals 14 residues. The junction had 2 bases not matched to a gene; V was cut back by 0 bases and J by 0 bases. Germline V lookup: CDR1 GTSNPN, CDR2 SVGIG (reference sequence). In nucleotides, the CDR3 is TGTGCCTGGAGTGTATGGGGGGGCTCCTACGAGCAGTACTTC. Protein sequence: CAWSVWGGSYEQYF.

This chain connects TRBV27 to TRBJ1-5; D not certain. The CDR3 contains 14 residues. The V end lost 3 bases, the J end lost 1 base, and 7 bases lay between the germline ends. Per germline, CDR1 MNHEY and CDR2 SMNVEV (reference sequence). The CDR3 DNA is TGTGCCAGCAGTTTCATCCAGAGCAATCAGCCCCAGCATTTT. Translated: CASSFIQSNQPQHF.

V usage is TRBV7-9 and J usage is TRBJ2-7; maybe TRBD2 (5 bases). The CDR3 contains 15 residues. The germline CDR1 and CDR2 sequences are SEHNR and FQNEAQ (reference sequence). Trimming left V 0 bases short and J 6 bases short, with 15 bases between. CDR3 bases: TGTGCCAGCAGCTTAGCCACGGGAACCTTCCGCGAGCAGTACTTC. Its protein is CASSLATGTFREQYF.

The chain uses TRBV28 and TRBJ2-7, with 8 nucleotides matching TRBD1. The J segment lost 2 bases and the V segment lost 6 bases, leaving 12 bases of the junction unmatched. The CDR3 length is 16 residues. Germline V lookup: CDR1 MDHEN, CDR2 SYDVKM. The CDR3 DNA reads as TGTGCCAGCAGCCTAGACGCAGGGGGCGGCACCTACGAGCAGTACTTC. Translating it yields CASSLDAGGGTYEQYF. Full variable domain (rest looked up from reference TRBV28 and TRBJ2-7): DVKVTQSSRYLVKRTGEKVFLECVQDMDHENMFWYRQDPGLGLRLIYFSYDVKMKEKGDIPEGYSVSREKKERFSLILESASTNQTSMYLCASSLDAGGGTYEQYFGPGTRLTVT.

The chain has TRBV7-9 and TRBJ2-2, with D possibly being TRBD2 (5 bases). The CDR3 is made up of 17 amino acids. Germline CDR1 SEHNR, CDR2 FQNEAQ (reference sequence). The V end was cut by 3 bases, the J end by 1 base, with 15 bases between. CDR3 nucleotide sequence: TGTGCCAGCAGCTTTCTTGGGCGGGTATGGAACACCGGGGAGCTGTTTTTT. Translation gives CASSFLGRVWNTGELFF.

The chain joins TRBV12-2 to TRBJ1-4; the table's D call, TRBD1, was not checked against the DNA. TRBV12-2 is a pseudogene. The CDR3 totals 16 residues. The DNA for the CDR3 is TGTGCAAGTCGCTCTTTGGGACACGCAACTAATGAAAAACTGTTTTTT. It yields the protein CASRSLGHATNEKLFF.

This chain uses TRBV6-1 with TRBJ1-5; TRBD1 is a possible D gene (5 bases). Trimming shortened V by 8 bases and J by 5 bases, and 16 bases separated the two germline ends. CDR1 is MNHNS, CDR2 SASEGT, per germline. The CDR3 length is 14 residues. The CDR3 sequence: CASGSVTEDQPQHF. The CDR3 DNA follows: TGTGCCAGCGGTAGTGTGACAGAGGATCAGCCCCAGCATTTT.

The chain carries TRBV6-5 and TRBJ2-7; D is ambiguous. This CDR3 is built from 13 residues. The V end was cut by 6 bases, the J end by 3 bases, with 12 bases between. Germline V gene data show CDR1 as MNHEY and CDR2 as SVGAGI. CDR3 sequence reads: CASREEGYYEQYF. The CDR3 coding sequence is TGTGCCAGCAGAGAAGAAGGGTACTACGAGCAGTACTTC.

This clone appeared once. The chain has TRBV15 and TRBJ1-4, with D possibly being TRBD1 (5 bases). The CDR3 loop spans 19 amino acids. Germline assignment: CDR1 LNHNV and CDR2 YYDKDF (reference sequence). Trimming took off 0 bases at V and 0 bases at J, with 17 bases between the two ends. This chain's CDR3 is CATSRDEGTEAATNEKLFF. CDR3 sequence (DNA): TGTGCCACCAGCAGAGATGAGGGGACGGAGGCCGCAACTAATGAAAAACTGTTTTTT. Based on the CDR3 plus reference TRBV15 and TRBJ1-4, the full variable domain is DAMVIQNPRYQVTQFGKPVTLSCSQTLNHNVMYWYQQKSSQAPKLLFHYYDKDFNNEADTPDNFQSRRPNTSFCFLDIRSPGLGDTAMYLCATSRDEGTEAATNEKLFFGSGTQLSVL.

This clone was seen just once. The V call is TRBV5-1, the J call TRBJ2-5, with 9 bases lining up with TRBD2. Looked up from germline, CDR1 is SGHRS and CDR2 is YFSETQ. The CDR3 is made up of 16 amino acids. Unmatched junction bases numbered 8, after V lost 0 bases and J lost 5 bases. The CDR3 nucleotides read TGCGCCAGCAGCTTGGTTCAGCGGGGGGCAGGGGAGACCCAGTACTTC. Amino acid sequence: CASSLVQRGAGETQYF.

This sequence joins TRBV27 and TRBJ2-7; perhaps TRBD2 as D (6 bases). This CDR3 is 14 amino acids long. From germline, CDR1 is MNHEY and CDR2 SMNVEV (reference sequence). V was shortened by 1 base and J by 3 bases, with 10 bases between the two germline ends. The CDR3 DNA reads as TGTGCCAGCAGTTTATGGGGGACTGGCTACGAGCAGTACTTC. Its protein is CASSLWGTGYEQYF.

On this clone: This CDR3 is also generated by other DNA sequences in the sample. V usage is TRBV7-9 and J usage is TRBJ2-7; perhaps TRBD1 as D (6 bases). The length of the CDR3 is 15 residues. Trimming cost V 1 base and J 0 bases, with 10 bases left between them. In germline, CDR1 is SEHNR, CDR2 FQNEAQ (reference sequence). The CDR3 spells CASSLGQGISYEQYF. CDR3 bases: TGTGCCAGCAGCTTAGGGCAGGGGATCTCCTACGAGCAGTACTTC.

On this clone: Other DNA sequences in the sample encode the same CDR3. V usage is TRBV4-1 and J usage is TRBJ1-1, with TRBD1 as a possible D gene (5 bases). The V end lost 1 base, the J end lost 3 bases, and 12 bases lay between the germline ends. This CDR3 spans 15 amino acids. Germline V gene lookup returns CDR1 MGHRA and CDR2 YSYEKL. The CDR3 spells CASSQVGGMDTEAFF. CDR3 coding DNA: TGCGCCAGCAGCCAAGTCGGGGGGATGGACACTGAAGCTTTCTTT.

Comments on this clone: The identical CDR3 is also encoded by other nucleotide sequences in the sample. The chain couples TRBV2 to TRBJ2-7; unclear D gene. The CDR3 loop spans 13 amino acids. From germline, CDR1 is SNHLY and CDR2 FYNNEI. The V end lost 3 bases, the J end lost 1 base, and 7 bases lay between the germline ends. The CDR3 reads CASSDRVSYEQYF. The DNA for the CDR3 is TGTGCCAGCAGTGATAGAGTTTCCTACGAGCAGTACTTC.

The chain combines TRBV5-6 with TRBJ2-5; D is undetermined. Germline CDR1 and CDR2: SGHDT and YYEEEE. The V and J ends lost 1 base and 5 bases respectively, with 9 bases between them. This CDR3 is built from 13 residues. CDR3 region: CASSLSEAETQYF. DNA for the CDR3: TGTGCCAGCAGCTTGTCGGAAGCGGAGACCCAGTACTTC.

Notes on this clone: The same CDR3 arises from other DNA sequences in this sample as well. For the CDR3, the DNA is TGTGCCAGCAGTTTATCGGGGACAAATTATGGCTACACCTTC. It codes for CASSLSGTNYGYTF. The V gene is TRBV27, the J gene TRBJ1-2; a possible D gene is TRBD1 (6 bases). CDR1 is MNHEY and CDR2 is SMNVEV in the germline V gene (reference sequence). The CDR3 length is 14 residues. V lost 0 bases to trimming and J lost 5 bases, with 10 bases between them.